The 27 T cell receptor delta chains listed next were all sequenced from one sample in a study of Vδ1+ human thymocytes. Study outcomes and limitations: In the thymus, TRG and TRD repertoires looked highly polyclonal with Gaussian CDR3 lengths.

RNA was extracted from the cells and then reverse transcribed. CDR3 amplicons came from multiplex PCR with pooled V-gene forward and constant-region reverse primers. TCRdb re-analyzed the multiplex PCR reads via CATT. The sample has 45,000 to 60,000 delta-chain clones, approximately 15% seen once; the top ten hold about 0.5%. The antigens these receptors bind are not known. The sample was Vdelta1+ gamma-delta thymocytes from the thymus. Subset in this sample: FACS-sorted CD3+ TCRalphabeta- TCRVdelta1+ TCRVdelta2- thymocytes. These receptor sequences come from a boy in the first two years of life who had congenital heart surgery.

This chain links TRDV1 with TRDJ1; 8 bases are a match to TRDD3. From germline, CDR1 is TSWWSYY and CDR2 QGS. The V gene end was trimmed by 1 base and the J gene end by 0 bases; junction bases not matched to a gene: 31. This CDR3 is 25 amino acids long. Here the CDR3 DNA reads TGTGCTCTTGGGGAACCCCGGCCCCTTCTAAAGACCCGAGTACTGGGGGTTTCGTACACCGATAAACTCATCTTT. Protein sequence: CALGEPRPLLKTRVLGVSYTDKLIF.

This clone appeared a few times. V usage is TRDV1 and J usage is TRDJ2, with 11 bases fitting TRDD3. The CDR3 spans 22 residues. Germline V gene lookup returns CDR1 TSWWSYY and CDR2 QGS. V lost 2 bases and J lost 3; bases outside the gene matches: 20. CDR3 in amino acids: CALGETRGWIAGGYLMTAQLFF. CDR3 nucleotides: TGTGCTCTTGGGGAAACACGGGGTTGGATCGCTGGGGGATACCTGATGACAGCACAACTCTTCTTT.

The genes are TRDV1 and TRDJ1; tentative D call: TRDD3 (6 bases). This CDR3 comprises 17 residues. V lost 5 bases to trimming and J lost 0 bases, with 19 bases between them. The germline V gene encodes CDR1 TSWWSYY and CDR2 QGS. This CDR3 is CALGFTAMGVYTDKLIF. The CDR3 DNA is TGTGCTCTTGGGTTTACTGCAATGGGGGTCTACACCGATAAACTCATCTTT.

A few counts support this clone. The chain joins TRDV1 to TRDJ1, with TRDD3 matching 8 bases. CDR1 is TSWWSYY, CDR2 QGS, per germline. The V segment lost 4 bases and the J segment 0 bases; nucleotides outside the gene matches: 4. The CDR3 is 15 amino acids. CDR3 in amino acids: CALGGLGDDTDKLIF. The CDR3, as DNA: TGTGCTCTTGGGGGGCTGGGGGACGACACCGATAAACTCATCTTT.

The chain carries TRDV1 and TRDJ1, with 13 bases that match TRDD3. Germline CDR1 is TSWWSYY and CDR2 is QGS. The V and J ends lost 5 bases and 0 bases, in that order; junction bases with no gene match: 9. The length of the CDR3 is 18 residues. CDR3 in amino acids: CALGSHTGGYAYTDKLIF. Written as DNA, the CDR3 is TGTGCTCTTGGGTCCCATACTGGGGGATACGCCTACACCGATAAACTCATCTTT.

J is TRDJ1 and V is TRDV1, with TRDD2 identical over 8 bases. The CDR3 runs 17 residues. Per the germline V gene, CDR1 is TSWWSYY and CDR2 is QGS. Germline trimming cut 0 bases from V and 10 bases from J; bases unmatched to any gene: 16. CDR3 region: CALGELRTSYRKGRLIF. In DNA, the CDR3 is TGTGCTCTTGGGGAACTTAGGACTTCCTACCGTAAGGGGAGACTCATCTTT.

This clone occurred a few times. Relative to the germline gene, one junction end is altered; a read error may explain this. The sample has other DNA sequences that encode this CDR3 too. The chain uses TRDV1 and TRDJ1, with D maybe TRDD2 (6 bases). The CDR3 runs 20 residues. Germline V gives CDR1 TSWWSYY, CDR2 QGS. The CDR3: CALGTPSPKIQPSDTDKLIF. Written as DNA, the CDR3 is TGCGCTCTTGGGACGCCTTCCCCAAAGATCCAGCCATCCGACACCGATAAACTCATCTTT.

This clone was detected a few times. The chain employs TRDV1 and TRDJ1; D is uncertain. V lost 4 bases to trimming and J lost 0 bases, with 6 bases between them. CDR1 is TSWWSYY and CDR2 is QGS in the germline V gene. The CDR3 consists of 13 residues. CDR3 amino acids: CALGVLNTDKLIF. The CDR3, as DNA: TGTGCTCTTGGGGTATTAAACACCGATAAACTCATCTTT.

The rearrangement uses TRDV1 and TRDJ1; 13 nucleotides match TRDD3. Germline values: CDR1 TSWWSYY, CDR2 QGS. With 3 bases clipped from V and 5 bases from J, the junction kept 18 bases outside the gene matches. The CDR3 consists of 20 residues. The CDR3, as DNA: TGTGCTCTTGGGGATGGGTCGATTTCGTACTGGGGGATACGAGGGGATAAACTCATCTTT. It is translated as CALGDGSISYWGIRGDKLIF.

There are a few counts of this clone. The chain is built from TRDV1 and TRDJ1, with TRDD3 matching 8 bases. The germline CDR1 and CDR2 sequences are TSWWSYY and QGS. Trimming at V came to 9 bases and at J to 2 bases, leaving 23 bases not matched to a gene. The CDR3 length is 19 residues. As DNA, the CDR3 is TGTGCTCTCCTTCTTTCCTTTACTGGGGGGACGACCAGGACCGATAAACTCATCTTT. Residues: CALLLSFTGGTTRTDKLIF.

The V call is TRDV1, the J call TRDJ1; possibly TRDD2 for D (5 bases). CDR3 length: 17 amino acids. The V end lost 2 bases, the J end lost 4 bases, and 20 bases lay between the germline ends. Per the germline V gene, CDR1 is TSWWSYY and CDR2 is QGS. CDR3: CALGEATLFPFDDKLIF. In DNA, the CDR3 is TGTGCTCTTGGGGAAGCCACCCTCTTCCCATTCGACGATAAACTCATCTTT.

This sequence joins TRDV1 and TRDJ1, with D possibly being TRDD3 (8 bases). The ends were cut back, 5 bases at V and 3 bases at J, with 28 bases in the middle. The CDR3 contains 19 residues. From germline, CDR1 is TSWWSYY and CDR2 QGS. The CDR3 DNA follows: TGTGCTCTTGGGACCTTTTCCTACAACTGGGGGGGATGTCCCGATAAACTCATCTTT. Residues: CALGTFSYNWGGCPDKLIF.

This sequence joins TRDV1 and TRDJ1; 8 bases agree with TRDD2. This CDR3 is 20 amino acids long. V dropped 4 bases and J dropped 0; count of bases not matched to a gene: 19. Germline values: CDR1 TSWWSYY, CDR2 QGS. CDR3 in DNA: TGTGCTCTTGGGGTACTTCCTACCGGTTGGGACGACCAGTACACCGATAAACTCATCTTT. Protein product: CALGVLPTGWDDQYTDKLIF.

This clone was detected only a few times. This rearrangement joins TRDV1 to TRDJ1; the match to TRDD3 covers 8 bases. The CDR3 loop spans 22 amino acids. V dropped 3 bases and J dropped 0; count of bases not matched to a gene: 24. Germline V gene sequence: CDR1 TSWWSYY, CDR2 QGS. The CDR3: CALGDFGVATNAGGLYTDKLIF. CDR3 DNA sequence: TGTGCTCTTGGGGACTTCGGGGTAGCTACCAACGCTGGGGGACTATACACCGATAAACTCATCTTT.

The V and J genes are TRDV1 and TRDJ1, with 7 nucleotides matching TRDD3. The CDR3 runs to 22 residues. In germline, CDR1 is TSWWSYY, CDR2 QGS. J gave up 0 bases and V 5 bases, and 27 bases lay outside the gene matches. Here the CDR3 DNA reads TGTGCTCTTGGGAACCCCCGGTCCTATGGACGTACTGGGGAACCCTACACCGATAAACTCATCTTT. Translation gives CALGNPRSYGRTGEPYTDKLIF.

This clone was recorded a few times. The rearrangement uses TRDV1 and TRDJ1; D is unresolved. V lost 5 bases to trimming and J lost 0 bases, with 22 bases between them. Germline CDR1 and CDR2: TSWWSYY and QGS. This CDR3 spans 18 amino acids. As DNA, the CDR3 is TGTGCTCTTGGGTTTTGGCCCCTCGATGGCTGGTACACCGATAAACTCATCTTT. This codes for CALGFWPLDGWYTDKLIF.

This clone turned up a few times. The chain has TRDV1 and TRDJ1, with 9 positions matching TRDD3. CDR1 is TSWWSYY, CDR2 QGS, per germline. The length of the CDR3 is 17 residues. V lost 0 bases, J lost 10 bases, and 15 bases stayed unmatched. Written as DNA, the CDR3 is TGTGCTCTTGGGGAACTGGCGTCTTACTGGGGGACGTCGGGACTCATCTTT. It translates to CALGELASYWGTSGLIF.

This chain joins TRDV2 and TRDJ1, with TRDD3 matching over 13 bases. The V segment lost 4 bases and the J segment 4 bases; nucleotides outside the gene matches: 5. Looked up from germline, CDR1 is GEAIGNYY and CDR2 is EKD. The CDR3 totals 15 residues. The CDR3 here is CACEEYWGIRDKLIF. Here the CDR3 DNA reads TGTGCCTGTGAAGAGTACTGGGGGATACGCGATAAACTCATCTTT.

This clone was seen a few times. The chain links TRDV1 to TRDJ1; 11 nucleotides line up with TRDD3. Per germline, CDR1 TSWWSYY and CDR2 QGS. V dropped 2 bases and J dropped 1; count of bases not matched to a gene: 18. The CDR3 extends over 21 amino acids. The CDR3 nucleotides read TGTGCTCTTGGGGAAGTTTCGCCACGCCCCTGGGGGATACAAGGCACCGATAAACTCATCTTT. Protein: CALGEVSPRPWGIQGTDKLIF.

Of note for this clone: Other DNA variants within this sample encode the same CDR3. This chain joins TRDV2 and TRDJ1, with D possibly matching TRDD3 (5 bases). V was cut by 5 bases and J by 3 bases, with 15 bases left in between. The germline V gene has CDR1 GEAIGNYY and CDR2 EKD. This CDR3 has 14 amino acids. DNA of the CDR3: TGTGCCTGTGGCGGGGGTCCGGGCGCCGATAAACTCATCTTT. It encodes CACGGGPGADKLIF.

In this sample, this clone turned up a few times. The chain combines TRDV1 with TRDJ1, with D possibly being TRDD3 (5 bases). The germline V and J ends were trimmed by 1 base and 0 bases, with 24 bases remaining between them. CDR3 length: 20 amino acids. From germline, CDR1 is TSWWSYY and CDR2 QGS. CDR3 residues: CALGEPADAGVPPYTDKLIF. Here the CDR3 DNA reads TGTGCTCTTGGGGAACCCGCGGACGCGGGGGTCCCTCCGTACACCGATAAACTCATCTTT.

V is TRDV1 and J is TRDJ1, with 8 bases that match TRDD2. This CDR3 contains 27 residues. V was clipped by 4 bases and J by 0 bases; unmatched bases: 40. The germline gives CDR1 TSWWSYY, CDR2 QGS. The CDR3 DNA is TGTGCTCTTGGGGCTCTTAAGGGGGACTTCCTACTACGGAGCCTATACGGGGGGACCCTGTACACCGATAAACTCATCTTT. Amino acid sequence: CALGALKGDFLLRSLYGGTLYTDKLIF.

This clone was counted only a few times. The genes are TRDV1 and TRDJ1, with TRDD3 as a possible D gene (6 bases). V lost 5 bases to trimming and J lost 0 bases, with 19 bases between them. This CDR3 comprises 17 residues. Germline V gene data show CDR1 as TSWWSYY and CDR2 as QGS. The CDR3 protein is CALGPLGGPIYTDKLIF. In nucleotides, the CDR3 is TGTGCTCTTGGGCCCCTCGGGGGACCCATTTACACCGATAAACTCATCTTT.

The chain carries TRDV1 and TRDJ1; the D is unclear. From germline, CDR1 is TSWWSYY and CDR2 QGS. The CDR3 loop spans 19 amino acids. Trimming took off 3 bases at V and 2 bases at J, with 25 bases between the two ends. CDR3 in amino acids: CALGDPFRERGPSTDKLIF. CDR3 nucleotide sequence: TGTGCTCTTGGGGACCCCTTTCGAGAACGAGGGCCGAGTACCGATAAACTCATCTTT.

Worth noting for this clone: At one end the junction does not follow the germline gene, possibly because of a read error. V usage is TRDV1 and J usage is TRDJ1, with D tentatively TRDD2 or TRDD3 (5 bases each). Germline V CDR1 and CDR2: TSWWSYY, QGS. This CDR3 has 17 amino acids. In DNA, the CDR3 is TGTGCCCTTGGGGTAAGCCTTCAACTAAAGTACACCGATAAACTCATCTTT. This sequence encodes CALGVSLQLKYTDKLIF.

This clone has just a few counts. The chain has TRDV1 and TRDJ1; 10 bases map to TRDD3. After removal of 0 bases from V and 0 bases from J, the junction contained 10 bases not matched to a gene. The germline CDR1 and CDR2 sequences are TSWWSYY and QGS. The length of the CDR3 is 19 residues. CDR3 sequence: CALGELPECTGGYTDKLIF. CDR3 in DNA: TGTGCTCTTGGGGAACTACCTGAGTGTACTGGGGGATACACCGATAAACTCATCTTT.

This clone occurred a few times. The rearrangement joins TRDV1 to TRDJ1; TRDD3 matches 8 bases. Germline CDR1 is TSWWSYY and CDR2 is QGS. V shed 4 bases, J shed 1 base, and the junction held 14 bases outside the gene matches. The CDR3 extends over 18 amino acids. The CDR3 loop is CALGGFLETGGRTDKLIF. The DNA for the CDR3 is TGTGCTCTTGGGGGTTTCCTAGAGACTGGGGGCCGCACCGATAAACTCATCTTT.